The next 5 T cell receptor beta chains were all read from a single sample in a study of identical twins. Using its own MiXCR run on the 5' RACE reads, TCRdb lists one record per CDR3 protein. Of fewer than 650,000 distinct CDR3 sequences detected, less than 9% appear once; the ten largest clones hold roughly 1.6%. These data are also associated with another study on yellow fever vaccine responses in identical twins.

The sample comprised PBMCs. These receptors were collected from a woman under 30 in good health.

There are a few counts of this clonotype. The chain is built from TRBV20-1 and TRBJ2-3; D is perhaps TRBD2 (5 bases). The CDR3 runs to 17 residues. From germline, CDR1 is DFQATT and CDR2 SNEGSKA (reference sequence). The CDR3 DNA is TGCGCATGCCAGCGGCCCTGGTCCTCTCATAGCACAGATACGCAGTATTTT. Translated, it gives CACQRPWSSHSTDTQYF.

This clonotype was detected ten times or more. V and J are TRBV27 and TRBJ2-7; the D gene could be TRBD1 or TRBD2 (5 bases each). Germline V CDR1 and CDR2: MNHEY, SMNVEV (reference sequence). V was pared by 5 bases and J by 3 bases, with 17 bases between. CDR3 size: 15 residues. The CDR3 loop is CASSPMPGPIYEQYV. Written as DNA, the CDR3 is TGTGCCAGCAGTCCCATGCCGGGACCGATCTACGAGCAGTACGTC.

The sample holds many counts of this clonotype. J is TRBJ2-1 and V is TRBV29-1; possible D gene TRBD1, 6 bases. CDR3 length: 16 residues. Germline V lookup: CDR1 SQVTM, CDR2 ANQGSEA. Between the trimmed V and J ends, which lost 5 bases and 3 bases, there was a span of 20 bases. Here the CDR3 reads CSVRSTGTPNYNEQFF. The DNA for the CDR3 is TGCAGCGTTCGTTCAACCGGGACACCGAACTACAATGAGCAGTTCTTC.

The V call is TRBV5-6, the J call TRBJ2-3, with a tentative D call TRBD2 (7 bases). Germline assignment: CDR1 SGHDT and CDR2 YYEEEE. V lost 7 bases to trimming and J lost 0 bases, with 15 bases between them. The length of the CDR3 is 15 residues. CDR3 protein: CASEGGAASTDTQYF. As DNA, the CDR3 is TGTGCCAGCGAGGGGGGGGCAGCCAGCACAGATACGCAGTATTTT. Full variable domain (outside the CDR3, taken from reference TRBV5-6 and TRBJ2-3): DAGVTQSPTHLIKTRGQQVTLRCSPKSGHDTVSWYQQALGQGPQFIFQYYEEEERQRGNFPDRFSGHQFPNYSSELNVNALLLGDSALYLCASEGGAASTDTQYFGPGTRLTVL.

The chain has TRBV2 and TRBJ2-7; 8 bases agree with TRBD2. V was clipped by 2 bases and J by 6 bases; unmatched bases: 9. Germline loops: CDR1 SNHLY, CDR2 FYNNEI. This CDR3 contains 15 residues. CDR3 in amino acids: CASSEPGTRAREQYF. As DNA, the CDR3 is TGTGCCAGCAGTGAACCCGGGACTAGGGCTCGCGAGCAGTACTTC.